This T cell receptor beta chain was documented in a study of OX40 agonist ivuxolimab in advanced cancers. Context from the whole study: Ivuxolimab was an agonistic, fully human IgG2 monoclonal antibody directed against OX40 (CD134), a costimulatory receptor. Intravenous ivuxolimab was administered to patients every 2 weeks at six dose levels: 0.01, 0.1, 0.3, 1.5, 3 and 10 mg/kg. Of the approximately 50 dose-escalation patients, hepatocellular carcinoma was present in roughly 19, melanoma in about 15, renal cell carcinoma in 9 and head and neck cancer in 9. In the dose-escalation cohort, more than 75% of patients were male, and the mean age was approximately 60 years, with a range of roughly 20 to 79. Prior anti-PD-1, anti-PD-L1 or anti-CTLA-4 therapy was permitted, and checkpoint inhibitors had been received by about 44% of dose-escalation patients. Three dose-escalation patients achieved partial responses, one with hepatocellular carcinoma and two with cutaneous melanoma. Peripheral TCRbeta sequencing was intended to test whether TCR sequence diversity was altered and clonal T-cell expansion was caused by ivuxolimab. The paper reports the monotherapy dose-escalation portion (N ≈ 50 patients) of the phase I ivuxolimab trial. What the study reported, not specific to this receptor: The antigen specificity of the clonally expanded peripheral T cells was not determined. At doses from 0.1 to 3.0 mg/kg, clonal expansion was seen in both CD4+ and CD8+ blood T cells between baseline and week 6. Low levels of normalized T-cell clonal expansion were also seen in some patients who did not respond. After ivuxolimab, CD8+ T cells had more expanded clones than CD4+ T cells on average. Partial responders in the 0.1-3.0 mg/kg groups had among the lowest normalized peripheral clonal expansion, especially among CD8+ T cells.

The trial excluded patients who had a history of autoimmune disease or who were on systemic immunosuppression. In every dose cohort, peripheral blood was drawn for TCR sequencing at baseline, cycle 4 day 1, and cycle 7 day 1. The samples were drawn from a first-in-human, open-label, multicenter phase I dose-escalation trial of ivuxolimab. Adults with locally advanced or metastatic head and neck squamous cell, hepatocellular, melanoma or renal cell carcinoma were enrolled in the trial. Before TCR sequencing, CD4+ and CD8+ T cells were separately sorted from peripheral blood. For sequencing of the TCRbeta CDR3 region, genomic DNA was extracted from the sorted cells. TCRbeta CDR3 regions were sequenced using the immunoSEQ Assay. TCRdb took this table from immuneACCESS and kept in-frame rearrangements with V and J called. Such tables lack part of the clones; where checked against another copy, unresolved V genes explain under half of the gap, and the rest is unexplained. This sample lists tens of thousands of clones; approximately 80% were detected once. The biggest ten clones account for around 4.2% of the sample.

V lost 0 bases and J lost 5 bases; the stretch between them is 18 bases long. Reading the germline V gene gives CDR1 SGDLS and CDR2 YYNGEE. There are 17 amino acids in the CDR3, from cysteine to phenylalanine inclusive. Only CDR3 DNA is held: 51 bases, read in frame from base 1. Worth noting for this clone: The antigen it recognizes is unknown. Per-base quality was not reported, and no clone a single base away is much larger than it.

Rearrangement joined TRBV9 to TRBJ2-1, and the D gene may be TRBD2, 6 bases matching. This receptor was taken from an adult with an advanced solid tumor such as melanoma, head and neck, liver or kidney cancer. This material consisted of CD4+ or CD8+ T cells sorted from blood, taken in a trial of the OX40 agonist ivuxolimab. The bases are TGTGCCAGCAGCGTAGTTGGGACTCTTGGGGTTAACAATGAGCAGTTCTTC. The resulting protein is CASSVVGTLGVNNEQFF. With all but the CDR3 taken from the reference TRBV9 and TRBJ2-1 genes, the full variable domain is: DSGVTQTPKHLITATGQRVTLRCSPRSGDLSVYWYQQSLDQGLQFLIQYYNGEERAKGNILERFSAQQFPDLHSELNLSSLELGDSALYFCASSVVGTLGVNNEQFFGPGTRLTVL.